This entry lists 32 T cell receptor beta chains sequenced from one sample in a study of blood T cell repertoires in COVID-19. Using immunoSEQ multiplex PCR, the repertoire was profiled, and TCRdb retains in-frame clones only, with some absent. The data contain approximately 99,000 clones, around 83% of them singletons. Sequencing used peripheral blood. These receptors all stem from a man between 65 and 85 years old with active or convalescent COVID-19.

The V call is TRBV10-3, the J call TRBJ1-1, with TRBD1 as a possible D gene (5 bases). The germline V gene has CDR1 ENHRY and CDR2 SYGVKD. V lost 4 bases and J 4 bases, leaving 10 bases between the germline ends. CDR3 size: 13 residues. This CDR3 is CAISVQGVTEAFF. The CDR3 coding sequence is TGTGCCATCAGTGTCCAAGGGGTCACTGAAGCTTTCTTT.

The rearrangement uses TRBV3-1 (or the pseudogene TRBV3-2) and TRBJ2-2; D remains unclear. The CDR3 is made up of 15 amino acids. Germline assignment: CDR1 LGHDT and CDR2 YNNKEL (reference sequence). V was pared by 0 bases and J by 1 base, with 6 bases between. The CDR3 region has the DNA TGTGCCAGCAGCCAAGACGCAGGGAACACCGGGGAGCTGTTTTTT. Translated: CASSQDAGNTGELFF.

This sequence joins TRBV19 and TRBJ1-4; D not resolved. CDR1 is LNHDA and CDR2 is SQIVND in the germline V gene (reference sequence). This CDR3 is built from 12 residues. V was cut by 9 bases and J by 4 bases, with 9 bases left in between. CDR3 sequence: CASQAFNEKLFF. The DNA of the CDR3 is TGTGCCAGCCAGGCCTTTAATGAAAAACTGTTTTTT. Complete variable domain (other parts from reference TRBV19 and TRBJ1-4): DGGITQSPKYLFRKEGQNVTLSCEQNLNHDAMYWYRQDPGQGLRLIYYSQIVNDFQKGDIAEGYSVSREKKESFPLTVTSAQKNPTAFYLCASQAFNEKLFFGSGTQLSVL.

CDR3 DNA sequence: TGTGCCACCAGCTACCGGACTAGCGGGGGTTACTCCTACAATGAGCAGTTCTTC. This gives the protein CATSYRTSGGYSYNEQFF. The J gene is TRBJ2-1, the V gene TRBV15, with 13 bases identical to TRBD2. The V and J ends lost 5 bases and 0 bases, in that order; junction bases with no gene match: 7. The CDR3 consists of 18 residues. The germline CDR1 and CDR2 sequences are LNHNV and YYDKDF (reference sequence). The whole variable domain, remainder taken from reference TRBV15 and TRBJ2-1, is DAMVIQNPRYQVTQFGKPVTLSCSQTLNHNVMYWYQQKSSQAPKLLFHYYDKDFNNEADTPDNFQSRRPNTSFCFLDIRSPGLGDTAMYLCATSYRTSGGYSYNEQFFGPGTRLTVL.

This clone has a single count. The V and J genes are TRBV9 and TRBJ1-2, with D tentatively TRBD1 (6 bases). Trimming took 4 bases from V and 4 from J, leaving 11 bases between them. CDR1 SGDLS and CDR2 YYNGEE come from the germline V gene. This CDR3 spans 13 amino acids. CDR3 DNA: TGTGCCAGCAGCAAAGAACAGGGCTATGGCTACACCTTC. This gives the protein CASSKEQGYGYTF. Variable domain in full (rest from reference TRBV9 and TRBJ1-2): DSGVTQTPKHLITATGQRVTLRCSPRSGDLSVYWYQQSLDQGLQFLIQYYNGEERAKGNILERFSAQQFPDLHSELNLSSLELGDSALYFCASSKEQGYGYTFGSGTRLTVV.

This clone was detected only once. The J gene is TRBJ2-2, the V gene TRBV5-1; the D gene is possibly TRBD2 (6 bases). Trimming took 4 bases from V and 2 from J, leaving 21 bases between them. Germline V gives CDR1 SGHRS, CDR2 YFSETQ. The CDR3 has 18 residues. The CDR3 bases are TGCGCCAGCAGCCTACTACAACCGGGACTTCCTAACACCGGGGAGCTGTTTTTT. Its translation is CASSLLQPGLPNTGELFF.

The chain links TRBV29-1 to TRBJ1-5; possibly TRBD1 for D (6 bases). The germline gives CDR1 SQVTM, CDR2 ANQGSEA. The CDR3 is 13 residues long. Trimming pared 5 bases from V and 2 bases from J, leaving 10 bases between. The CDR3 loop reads CSVRQDGNQPQHF. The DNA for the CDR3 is TGCAGCGTTAGACAGGATGGCAATCAGCCCCAGCATTTT.

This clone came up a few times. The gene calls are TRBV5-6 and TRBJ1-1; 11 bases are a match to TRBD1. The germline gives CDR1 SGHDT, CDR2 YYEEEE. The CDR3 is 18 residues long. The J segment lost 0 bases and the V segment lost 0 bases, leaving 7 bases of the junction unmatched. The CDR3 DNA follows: TGTGCCAGCAGCTTGGTTTACGGGACAGGGGGTATGAACACTGAAGCTTTCTTT. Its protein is CASSLVYGTGGMNTEAFF.

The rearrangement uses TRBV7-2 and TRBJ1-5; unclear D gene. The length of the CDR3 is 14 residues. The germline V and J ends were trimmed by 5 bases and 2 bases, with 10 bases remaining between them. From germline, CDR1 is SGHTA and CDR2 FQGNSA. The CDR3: CASSERRGNQPQHF. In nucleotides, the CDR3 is TGTGCCAGCAGCGAAAGGCGGGGCAATCAGCCCCAGCATTTT.

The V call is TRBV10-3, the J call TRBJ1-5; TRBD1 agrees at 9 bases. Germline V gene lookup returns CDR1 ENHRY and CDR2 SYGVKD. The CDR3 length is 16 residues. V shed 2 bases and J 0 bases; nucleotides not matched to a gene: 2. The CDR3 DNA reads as TGTGCCATCAGTGAGGGGGGACAGGGTAGCAATCAGCCCCAGCATTTT. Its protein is CAISEGGQGSNQPQHF.

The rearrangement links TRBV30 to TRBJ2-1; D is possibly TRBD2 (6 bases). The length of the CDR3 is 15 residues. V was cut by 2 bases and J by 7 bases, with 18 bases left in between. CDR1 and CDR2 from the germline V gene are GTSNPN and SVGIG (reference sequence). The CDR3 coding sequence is TGTGCCTGGAGTATGGCGGGGATCGGTGGGAATGAGCAGTTCTTC. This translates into CAWSMAGIGGNEQFF.

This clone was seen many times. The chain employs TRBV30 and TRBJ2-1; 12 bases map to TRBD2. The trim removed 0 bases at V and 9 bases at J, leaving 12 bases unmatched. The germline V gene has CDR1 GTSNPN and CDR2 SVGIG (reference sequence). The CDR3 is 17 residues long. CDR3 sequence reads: CAWSVLASGGASSEQFF. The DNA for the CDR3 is TGTGCCTGGAGTGTACTTGCTAGCGGGGGGGCAAGTAGTGAGCAGTTCTTC.

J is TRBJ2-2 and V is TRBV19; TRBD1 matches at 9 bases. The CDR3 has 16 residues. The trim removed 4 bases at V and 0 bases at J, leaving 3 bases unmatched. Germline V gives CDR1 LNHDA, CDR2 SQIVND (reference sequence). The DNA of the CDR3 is TGTGCCAGTAGTAGGGACAGGGCAGCGAACACCGGGGAGCTGTTTTTT. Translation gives CASSRDRAANTGELFF.

CDR3 in DNA: TGTGCCAGCAGCAGCCTAGCGGGGGGAACCTACGAGCAGTACTTC. This codes for CASSSLAGGTYEQYF. The chain has TRBV5-6 and TRBJ2-7; 11 nucleotides agree with TRBD2. Germline assignment: CDR1 SGHDT and CDR2 YYEEEE. With V trimmed by 4 bases and J by 2 bases, 5 bases remained unmatched. This CDR3 has 15 amino acids.

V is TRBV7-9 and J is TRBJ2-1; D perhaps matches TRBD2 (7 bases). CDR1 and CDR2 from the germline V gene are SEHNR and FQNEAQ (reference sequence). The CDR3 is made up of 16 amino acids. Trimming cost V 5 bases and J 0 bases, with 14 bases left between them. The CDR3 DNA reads TGTGCCAGCAGCCCGGGGGGCCCAAGCTCCTACAATGAGCAGTTCTTC. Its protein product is CASSPGGPSSYNEQFF.

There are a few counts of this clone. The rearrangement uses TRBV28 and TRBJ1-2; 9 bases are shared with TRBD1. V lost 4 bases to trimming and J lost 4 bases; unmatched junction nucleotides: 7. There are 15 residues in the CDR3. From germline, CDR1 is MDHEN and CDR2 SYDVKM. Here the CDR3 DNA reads TGTGCCAGCAGTTATAACAGGGGGCCGAGCTATGGCTACACCTTC. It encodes CASSYNRGPSYGYTF.

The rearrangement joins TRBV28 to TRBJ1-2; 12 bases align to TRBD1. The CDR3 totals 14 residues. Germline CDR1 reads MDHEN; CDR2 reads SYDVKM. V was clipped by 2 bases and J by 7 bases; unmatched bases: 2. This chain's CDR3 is CASSLGTGGSGYTF. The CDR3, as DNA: TGTGCCAGCAGTTTAGGGACAGGGGGCTCTGGCTACACCTTC.

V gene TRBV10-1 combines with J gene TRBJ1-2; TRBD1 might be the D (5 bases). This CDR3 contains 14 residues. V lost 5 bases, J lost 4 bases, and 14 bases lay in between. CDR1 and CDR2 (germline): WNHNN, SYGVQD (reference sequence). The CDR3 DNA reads TGCGCCAGCAGTCCGAAACCAAGGGGCTATGGCTACACCTTC. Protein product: CASSPKPRGYGYTF.

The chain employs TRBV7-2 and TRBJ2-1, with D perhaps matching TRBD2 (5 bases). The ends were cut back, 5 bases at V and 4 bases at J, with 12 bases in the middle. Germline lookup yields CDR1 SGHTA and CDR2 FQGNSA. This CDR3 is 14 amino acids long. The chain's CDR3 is CASSGGDAYNEQFF. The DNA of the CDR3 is TGTGCCAGCAGCGGAGGCGATGCTTACAATGAGCAGTTCTTC.

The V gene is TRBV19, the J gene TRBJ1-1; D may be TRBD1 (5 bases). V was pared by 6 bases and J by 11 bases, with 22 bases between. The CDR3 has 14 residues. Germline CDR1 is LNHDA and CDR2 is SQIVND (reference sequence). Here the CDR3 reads CASRSTPMAKGAFF. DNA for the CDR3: TGTGCCAGTAGATCGACCCCGATGGCCAAGGGGGCTTTCTTT.

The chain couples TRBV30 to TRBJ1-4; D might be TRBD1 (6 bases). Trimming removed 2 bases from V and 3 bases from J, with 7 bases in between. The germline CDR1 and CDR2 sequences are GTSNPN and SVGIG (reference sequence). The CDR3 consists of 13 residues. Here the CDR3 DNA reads TGTGCCTGGAGTCAGGGGTCTAATGAAAAACTGTTTTTT. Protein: CAWSQGSNEKLFF.

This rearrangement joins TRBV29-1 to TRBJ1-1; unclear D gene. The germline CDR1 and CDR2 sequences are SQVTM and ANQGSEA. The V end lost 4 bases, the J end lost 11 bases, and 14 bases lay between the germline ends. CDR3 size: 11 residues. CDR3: CSVGYSRGAFF. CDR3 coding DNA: TGCAGCGTTGGTTACAGCCGTGGGGCTTTCTTT.

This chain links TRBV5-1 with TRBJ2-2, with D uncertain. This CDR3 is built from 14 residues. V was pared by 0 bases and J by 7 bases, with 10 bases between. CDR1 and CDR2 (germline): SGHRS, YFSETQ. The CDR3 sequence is CASSLGVPGGELFF. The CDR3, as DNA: TGCGCCAGCAGCTTGGGCGTCCCGGGCGGGGAGCTGTTTTTT.

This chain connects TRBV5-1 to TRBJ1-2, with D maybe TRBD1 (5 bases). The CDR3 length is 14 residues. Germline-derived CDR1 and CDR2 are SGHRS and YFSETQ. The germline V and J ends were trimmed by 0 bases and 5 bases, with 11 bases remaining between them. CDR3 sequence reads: CASSLEAGKYGYTF. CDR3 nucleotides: TGCGCCAGCAGCTTGGAGGCAGGGAAATATGGCTACACCTTC. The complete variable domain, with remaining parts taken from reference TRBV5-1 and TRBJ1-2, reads KAGVTQTPRYLIKTRGQQVTLSCSPISGHRSVSWYQQTPGQGLQFLFEYFSETQRNKGNFPGRFSGRQFSNSRSEMNVSTLELGDSALYLCASSLEAGKYGYTFGSGTRLTVV.

CDR3 region: CASSFRGQTPDTQYF. As DNA, the CDR3 is TGTGCCAGCAGCTTCCGTGGACAGACACCAGATACGCAGTATTTT. V usage is TRBV5-8 and J usage is TRBJ2-3, with D perhaps matching TRBD1 (6 bases). V was trimmed by 2 bases and J by 4 bases, leaving 14 bases between them. Germline CDR1 SGHTS, CDR2 YDEGEE. This CDR3 has 15 amino acids. Based on the CDR3 plus reference TRBV5-8 and TRBJ2-3, the full variable domain is EAGVTQSPTHLIKTRGQQATLRCSPISGHTSVYWYQQALGLGLQFLLWYDEGEERNRGNFPPRFSGRQFPNYSSELNVNALELEDSALYLCASSFRGQTPDTQYFGPGTRLTVL.

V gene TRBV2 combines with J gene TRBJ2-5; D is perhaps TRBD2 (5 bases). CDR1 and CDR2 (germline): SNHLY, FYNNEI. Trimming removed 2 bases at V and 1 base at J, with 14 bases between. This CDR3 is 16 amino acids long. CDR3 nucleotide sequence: TGTGCCAGCAGTGAAACGGGCCCACGGGGCCAAGAGACCCAGTACTTC. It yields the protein CASSETGPRGQETQYF.

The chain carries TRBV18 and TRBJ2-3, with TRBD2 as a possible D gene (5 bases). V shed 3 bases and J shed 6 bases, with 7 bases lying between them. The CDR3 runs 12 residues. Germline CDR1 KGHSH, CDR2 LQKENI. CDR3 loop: CASSPPGDTQYF. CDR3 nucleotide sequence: TGTGCCAGCTCACCTCCGGGGGATACGCAGTATTTT.

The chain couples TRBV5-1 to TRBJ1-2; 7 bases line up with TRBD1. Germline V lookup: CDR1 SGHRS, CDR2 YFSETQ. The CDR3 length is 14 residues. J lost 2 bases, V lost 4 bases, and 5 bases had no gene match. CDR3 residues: CASSVGTANYGYTF. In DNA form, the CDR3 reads TGCGCCAGCAGCGTGGGGACAGCGAACTATGGCTACACCTTC.

CDR3 in amino acids: CASSSRTARYGYTF. CDR3 bases: TGTGCCAGCAGTTCTCGGACAGCCCGCTATGGCTACACCTTC. The V and J genes are TRBV28 and TRBJ1-2, with D perhaps TRBD1 (6 bases). V gave up 4 bases and J gave up 4 bases, with 13 bases separating them. The CDR3 consists of 14 residues. Germline V CDR1 and CDR2: MDHEN, SYDVKM.

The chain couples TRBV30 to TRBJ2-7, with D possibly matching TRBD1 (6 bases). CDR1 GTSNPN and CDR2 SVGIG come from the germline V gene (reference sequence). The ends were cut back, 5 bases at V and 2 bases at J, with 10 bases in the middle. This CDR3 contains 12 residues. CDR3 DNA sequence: TGTGCCTGGGGCCGGGACACCTACGAGCAGTACTTC. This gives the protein CAWGRDTYEQYF.

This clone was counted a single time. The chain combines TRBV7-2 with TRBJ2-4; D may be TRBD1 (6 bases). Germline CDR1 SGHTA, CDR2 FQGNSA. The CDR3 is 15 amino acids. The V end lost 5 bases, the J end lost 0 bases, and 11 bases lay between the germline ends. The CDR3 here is CASSPTGVAKNIQYF. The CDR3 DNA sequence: TGTGCCAGCAGCCCGACAGGTGTAGCCAAAAACATTCAGTACTTC.

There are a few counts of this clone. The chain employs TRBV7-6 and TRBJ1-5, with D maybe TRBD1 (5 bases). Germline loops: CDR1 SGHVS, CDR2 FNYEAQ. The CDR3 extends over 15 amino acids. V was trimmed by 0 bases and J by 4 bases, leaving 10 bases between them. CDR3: CASSLAQGWNQPQHF. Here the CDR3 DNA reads TGTGCCAGCAGCTTAGCTCAGGGATGGAATCAGCCCCAGCATTTT.